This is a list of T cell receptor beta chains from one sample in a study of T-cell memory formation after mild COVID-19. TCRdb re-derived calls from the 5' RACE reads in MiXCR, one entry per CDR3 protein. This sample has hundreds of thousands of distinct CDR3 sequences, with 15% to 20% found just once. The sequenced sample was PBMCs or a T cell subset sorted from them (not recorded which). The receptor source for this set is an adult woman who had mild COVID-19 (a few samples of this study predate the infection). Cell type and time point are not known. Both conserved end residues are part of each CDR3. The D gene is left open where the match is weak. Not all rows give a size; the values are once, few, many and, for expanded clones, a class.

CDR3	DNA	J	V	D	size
CASSKFLGDTQYF	TGTGCCAGCAGTAAATTCTTGGGAGATACGCAGTATTTT	TRBJ2-3	TRBV6-5	NA	NA
CATRTAYGYTF	TGTGCCACCCGGACTGCATATGGCTACACCTTC	TRBJ1-2	TRBV19	NA	few
CASSQSGSSGETQYF	TGTGCCAGCAGCCAATCCGGTAGCAGCGGAGAGACCCAGTACTTC	TRBJ2-5	TRBV3-1	NA	few
CASSPGTSKAGELFF	TGTGCCAGCAGCCCCGGCACTAGCAAGGCCGGGGAGCTGTTTTTT	TRBJ2-2	TRBV7-9	NA	many
CASKGKTQYF	TGCGCCAGCAAGGGGAAGACCCAGTACTTC	TRBJ2-5	TRBV5-1	NA	NA
CASRDLSGGPQETQYF	TGTGCCAGCAGAGACCTCAGCGGGGGACCCCAAGAGACCCAGTACTTC	TRBJ2-5	TRBV2	TRBD2	NA
CASSLGSGRGTGNPYEQYF	TGTGCCAGCAGCTTAGGGAGCGGAAGGGGGACAGGGAATCCCTACGAGCAGTACTTC	TRBJ2-7	TRBV7-9	TRBD1	few
CASSLVHSAGNTIYF	TGTGCCAGCAGCTTAGTCCACAGTGCGGGAAACACCATATATTTT	TRBJ1-3	TRBV11-3	NA	few
CSVLGRVNTGELFF	TGCAGTGTTCTCGGACGAGTCAACACCGGGGAGCTGTTTTTT	TRBJ2-2	TRBV20-1	NA	NA
CASSVGDRVGAYEQYF	TGTGCCAGCAGCGTAGGGGACAGGGTAGGGGCCTACGAGCAGTACTTC	TRBJ2-7	TRBV9	TRBD1	few
CASSFGDAQYF	TGTGCCAGCAGCTTTGGGGACGCTCAGTACTTC	TRBJ2-4	TRBV7-9	NA	NA
CASSALGSDTEAFF	TGCGCCAGCTCAGCTTTGGGGTCAGACACTGAAGCTTTCTTT	TRBJ1-1	TRBV5-1	NA	few
CASSSGIYGGHNSPLHF	TGTGCCAGCAGTTCAGGCATTTACGGGGGCCATAATTCACCCCTCCACTTT	TRBJ1-6	TRBV12-3/TRBV12-4	NA	few
CASSLIDPIEKLFF	TGTGCCAGCAGCTTAATAGATCCGATTGAAAAACTGTTTTTT	TRBJ1-4	TRBV7-9	NA	NA
CASSEGGYYEQYF	TGTGCCAGCAGTGAAGGGGGGTACTACGAGCAGTACTTC	TRBJ2-7	TRBV6-1	NA	few
CASSQFLVGNEQFF	TGTGCCAGCAGCCAATTTTTAGTAGGCAATGAGCAGTTCTTC	TRBJ2-1	TRBV9	NA	NA
CASSFSAGTEAFF	TGTGCCAGCAGTTTTTCGGCAGGAACTGAAGCTTTCTTT	TRBJ1-1	TRBV12-3/TRBV12-4	NA	many
CASGANEQYF	TGTGCCAGCGGTGCGAATGAGCAGTACTTC	TRBJ2-7	TRBV3-1	NA	few
CASSDGLDYAGELFF	TGTGCCAGCAGCGACGGACTAGATTACGCCGGGGAGCTGTTTTTT	TRBJ2-2	TRBV3-1	TRBD2	once
CASSFQGGYEQYF	TGCGCCAGCAGCTTTCAGGGGGGATACGAGCAGTACTTC	TRBJ2-7	TRBV5-1	NA	few
CASTLPTSTDTQYF	TGTGCCAGCACCCTACCCACTAGCACAGATACGCAGTATTTT	TRBJ2-3	TRBV7-9	NA	NA
CATGGVIDGYTF	TGTGCCACCGGGGGGGTGATCGATGGCTACACCTTC	TRBJ1-2	TRBV24-1	NA	NA
CASSLVDGAFF	TGTGCCAGCAGTTTAGTGGACGGAGCTTTCTTT	TRBJ1-1	TRBV12-3/TRBV12-4	NA	NA
CSAKPGLLTDTQYF	TGCAGTGCGAAACCGGGACTCCTCACAGATACGCAGTATTTT	TRBJ2-3	TRBV20-1	NA	NA
CASSRTGAHNEQFF	TGTGCCAGCAGTAGGACAGGGGCCCACAATGAGCAGTTCTTC	TRBJ2-1	TRBV27	TRBD1	few
CAISAPLAHEQYF	TGTGCCATCAGTGCACCACTAGCTCACGAGCAGTACTTC	TRBJ2-7	TRBV10-3	NA	NA
CAISPTGIYNEQFF	TGTGCCATCAGCCCGACAGGGATCTACAATGAGCAGTTCTTC	TRBJ2-1	TRBV10-3	TRBD1	NA
CASSFWRGQETQYF	TGTGCCAGCAGCTTTTGGCGGGGGCAAGAGACCCAGTACTTC	TRBJ2-5	TRBV7-9	TRBD2	few
CASSLWDTNTGELFF	TGCGCCAGCAGCTTGTGGGACACCAACACCGGGGAGCTGTTTTTT	TRBJ2-2	TRBV5-1	NA	few
CASSLDLLGYGYTF	TGTGCCAGCAGCTTGGACCTTTTGGGGTATGGCTACACCTTC	TRBJ1-2	TRBV5-4	NA	NA
CASSPIKGKGTEAFF	TGTGCCAGCAGCCCCATCAAGGGAAAGGGCACTGAAGCTTTCTTT	TRBJ1-1	TRBV27	NA	few
CASSQVFGQGYTF	TGCGCCAGCAGCCAAGTCTTCGGGCAGGGCTACACCTTC	TRBJ1-2	TRBV4-1	NA	NA
CSVELGAGPQHF	TGCAGCGTTGAACTGGGCGCAGGGCCCCAGCATTTT	TRBJ1-5	TRBV29-1	NA	NA
CASSEGQQETQYF	TGTGCCAGCTCAGAAGGACAGCAAGAGACCCAGTACTTC	TRBJ2-5	TRBV18	NA	few
CASSHQLAGASDEQFF	TGTGCCAGCAGCCACCAACTAGCGGGAGCGTCCGATGAGCAGTTCTTC	TRBJ2-1	TRBV4-2	TRBD2	NA
CASSLGVGTSGNTIYF	TGTGCCAGCAGTTTAGGGGTAGGGACCTCTGGAAACACCATATATTTT	TRBJ1-3	TRBV12-3/TRBV12-4	NA	NA